This T cell receptor (beta chain) was recorded in a study of regulatory T cells in long-lasting Graves disease. Across the whole study: To qualify as persistent, Graves' disease required over 5 years of antithyroid drugs with positive TSH receptor antibodies. Findings of the study overall: Newly diagnosed patients shared about 950 public clonotypes; persistent patients shared some 2,600.

The time point denotes: persistent/refractory GD, antithyroid drugs over 5 years with positive TRAb. With RNA extracted from PBMCs as input, the TCR library was made. Graves' disease diagnosis used American Thyroid Association guidelines. This clonotype was observed many times. The target antigen is unknown. V gave up 7 bases and J gave up 7 bases; unmatched junction bases: 16. This CDR3 is built from 14 residues. The germline V gene encodes CDR1 DFQATT and CDR2 SNEGSKA (reference sequence). With iRepertoire HTBI primers and Arm-PCR of CDR3 regions, TCR beta libraries were built. TCRdb reanalysed the multiplex PCR reads using MiXCR and keeps one entry per CDR3 protein. Among about 660,000 distinct CDR3 sequences listed, about 30% were seen once.

This material consisted of peripheral blood mononuclear cells (PBMCs), taken when the disease was refractory, from a patient treated with antithyroid drugs. J is TRBJ2-7 and V is TRBV20-1, with 7 nucleotides matching TRBD2. This sequence originates from a female donor with Graves disease. The CDR3 coding sequence is TGCAGTGTTAGGGAGGGGCGGCCCTTCGGGGAGCAGTACTTC. The encoded protein is CSVREGRPFGEQYF.